Each of the 6 T cell receptor beta chains below was sequenced from the same sample in a study of shared clonotypes between healthy human individuals. Sequenced by immunoSEQ multiplex PCR; TCRdb stores in-frame clones only, minus some. The sample shows a few hundred thousand clones, just over 65% of them seen only once. Sequenced input: memory CD4+ T cells sorted from blood. As for subset: CD45RA-negative fraction. These receptors were obtained from a young man in good health.

This clone has a handful of counts. The rearrangement links TRBV27 to TRBJ2-1; D possibly corresponds to TRBD1 (6 bases). CDR1 and CDR2 from the germline V gene are MNHEY and SMNVEV (reference sequence). Trimming stripped 3 bases from V and 7 bases from J, with 16 bases between. This CDR3 is 15 amino acids long. Here the CDR3 DNA reads TGTGCCAGCAGTTTCGGTAGGGGGACGGCAAATGAGCAGTTCTTC. Its protein is CASSFGRGTANEQFF.

V gene TRBV27 combines with J gene TRBJ1-5; D might be TRBD1 (5 bases). The CDR3 covers 15 residues. V lost 2 bases and J 7 bases, leaving 15 bases between the germline ends. Germline assignment: CDR1 MNHEY and CDR2 SMNVEV (reference sequence). CDR3 coding DNA: TGTGCCAGCAGTTTAAGTTCAGGGTTTGGGCAGCCCCAGCATTTT. Encoded protein: CASSLSSGFGQPQHF.

This clone was detected only once. This chain links TRBV10-1 with TRBJ2-1, with TRBD2 matching over 11 bases. Germline V gene data show CDR1 as WNHNN and CDR2 as SYGVQD (reference sequence). The V gene end was trimmed by 7 bases and the J gene end by 5 bases; junction bases not matched to a gene: 7. This CDR3 has 15 amino acids. CDR3 coding DNA: TGCGCCAGCAAGCCGGGGACTAGCGGAAACAATGAGCAGTTCTTC. This gives the protein CASKPGTSGNNEQFF.

The chain is built from TRBV5-4 and TRBJ1-3; D possibly corresponds to TRBD1 (6 bases). The CDR3 covers 16 residues. From germline, CDR1 is SGHNT and CDR2 YYREEE (reference sequence). Trimming shortened V by 3 bases and J by 0 bases, and 13 bases separated the two germline ends. The CDR3 here is CASSSGTRSSGNTIYF. The CDR3 DNA sequence: TGTGCCAGCAGCTCCGGGACACGAAGCTCTGGAAACACCATATATTTT.

In this sample, this clone turned up a few times. The genes are TRBV7-2 and TRBJ1-4, with D unclear. Germline lookup yields CDR1 SGHTA and CDR2 FQGNSA. V lost 2 bases and J 4 bases, leaving 8 bases between the germline ends. CDR3 length: 14 amino acids. CDR3 nucleotide sequence: TGTGCCAGCAGCTTATTGGTGATTAATGAAAAACTGTTTTTT. Its translation is CASSLLVINEKLFF. Full variable domain (rest looked up from reference TRBV7-2 and TRBJ1-4): GAGVSQSPSNKVTEKGKDVELRCDPISGHTALYWYRQSLGQGLEFLIYFQGNSAPDKSGLPSDRFSAERTGGSVSTLTIQRTQQEDSAVYLCASSLLVINEKLFFGSGTQLSVL.

The V call is TRBV27, the J call TRBJ2-5, with D possibly called TRBD1 or TRBD2 (5 bases each). Germline assignment: CDR1 MNHEY and CDR2 SMNVEV (reference sequence). The CDR3 is 14 residues long. Trimming shortened V by 8 bases and J by 4 bases, and 17 bases separated the two germline ends. In DNA, the CDR3 is TGTGCCAGCCGCGGGCCTAGGGACGGAGAGACCCAGTACTTC. Its protein product is CASRGPRDGETQYF.